The 17 T cell receptor beta chains below come from one sample, sequenced in a study of blood T cell repertoires in COVID-19. TCRdb's table, derived via immunoSEQ multiplex PCR, lists solely in-frame clones and lacks some. The sample lists about 250,000 clones; approximately 86% were seen once. Sequencing used peripheral blood. The origin of the receptors is an older man with acute or convalescent COVID-19.

This clone appeared a few times. This chain uses TRBV6-2 or TRBV6-3 with TRBJ2-7, with a possible D match to TRBD1 (6 bases). The V gene's germline CDR1 is MNHEY and CDR2 SVGEGT. The CDR3 sequence is 16 residues long. Trimming pared 6 bases from V and 3 bases from J, leaving 21 bases between. The CDR3 protein is CASSKQGTGPYYEQYF. In DNA form, the CDR3 reads TGTGCCAGCAGCAAACAGGGTACCGGACCTTACTACGAGCAGTACTTC.

The rearrangement links TRBV5-1 to TRBJ2-2; maybe TRBD1 (6 bases). From germline, CDR1 is SGHRS and CDR2 YFSETQ. Between the trimmed V and J ends, which lost 7 bases and 0 bases, there was a span of 16 bases. This CDR3 comprises 16 residues. For the CDR3, the DNA is TGCGCCAGCTCCGCTTCCGGGACACCGAACACCGGGGAGCTGTTTTTT. Translated: CASSASGTPNTGELFF.

The rearrangement links TRBV7-2 to TRBJ1-2, with 9 bases fitting TRBD1. Germline-derived CDR1 and CDR2 are SGHTA and FQGNSA. The CDR3 contains 16 residues. The junction had 15 bases not matched to a gene; V was cut back by 5 bases and J by 8 bases. DNA of the CDR3: TGTGCCAGCAGCAACCCGACCGGGACAGGGCAGAAGGGCTACACCTTC. This gives the protein CASSNPTGTGQKGYTF.

This rearrangement joins TRBV29-1 to TRBJ1-5; D may be TRBD1 (5 bases). CDR1 SQVTM and CDR2 ANQGSEA come from the germline V gene. V was shortened by 4 bases and J by 2 bases, with 9 bases between the two germline ends. CDR3 length equals 13 residues. CDR3 in DNA: TGCAGCGTTGCAGGGAATGGCAATCAGCCCCAGCATTTT. It translates to CSVAGNGNQPQHF.

The chain uses TRBV5-4 and TRBJ1-4; 7 nucleotides line up with TRBD1. V lost 0 bases, J lost 3 bases, and 5 bases stayed unmatched. Germline-derived CDR1 and CDR2 are SGHNT and YYREEE (reference sequence). There are 16 residues in the CDR3. The CDR3 here is CASSLGGGIANEKLFF. The CDR3 DNA reads as TGTGCCAGCAGCTTGGGAGGGGGCATTGCTAATGAAAAACTGTTTTTT.

The rearrangement joins TRBV19 to TRBJ1-5; 7 nucleotides line up with TRBD1. The germline CDR1 and CDR2 sequences are LNHDA and SQIVND (reference sequence). V trimming: 3 bases; J trimming: 0 bases; junction bases outside the gene matches: 5. The CDR3 has 16 residues. CDR3 residues: CASSIGTALSNQPQHF. Written as DNA, the CDR3 is TGTGCCAGTAGTATCGGGACAGCTCTTAGCAATCAGCCCCAGCATTTT.

This chain uses TRBV2 with TRBJ2-3; D gene unclear. The CDR3 spans 12 residues. V shed 4 bases and J shed 4 bases, with 6 bases lying between them. Germline values: CDR1 SNHLY, CDR2 FYNNEI. The CDR3 here is CASSVIPDTQYF. The DNA for the CDR3 is TGTGCCAGCAGTGTTATTCCAGATACGCAGTATTTT.

This clone occurred a few times. The V call is TRBV20-1, the J call TRBJ1-5; weak D call: TRBD1 (5 bases). V lost 3 bases, J lost 5 bases, and 11 bases lay in between. The germline V gene encodes CDR1 DFQATT and CDR2 SNEGSKA (reference sequence). The CDR3 runs 13 residues. The CDR3 protein is CSASRGRDQPQHF. As DNA, the CDR3 is TGCAGTGCTAGTCGGGGGAGGGATCAGCCCCAGCATTTT.

The chain has TRBV18 and TRBJ1-1; TRBD1 is a possible D gene (6 bases). CDR1 is KGHSH, CDR2 LQKENI, per germline. This CDR3 has 15 residues. The ends were cut back, 2 bases at V and 5 bases at J, with 15 bases in the middle. The DNA of the CDR3 is TGTGCCAGCTCACCAAACCAGGGGCGCGGGACTGAAGCTTTCTTT. Its translation: CASSPNQGRGTEAFF.

The genes are TRBV5-1 and TRBJ2-1; D might be TRBD2 (7 bases). Germline loops: CDR1 SGHRS, CDR2 YFSETQ. This CDR3 is built from 16 residues. V was pared by 4 bases and J by 8 bases, with 22 bases between. The CDR3 coding sequence is TGCGCCAGCAGCCTGGAGGGGGAGGGAGTTGTCGATGAGCAGTTCTTC. As protein: CASSLEGEGVVDEQFF.

The chain joins TRBV19 to TRBJ1-3, with 9 bases fitting TRBD1. The germline gives CDR1 LNHDA, CDR2 SQIVND (reference sequence). This CDR3 region has 16 residues. V was pared by 7 bases and J by 0 bases, with 7 bases of the junction left unmatched. The CDR3 loop reads CASKDRGLSSGNTIYF. Written as DNA, the CDR3 is TGTGCCAGTAAGGACAGGGGTCTGAGCTCTGGAAACACCATATATTTT.

The rearrangement uses TRBV2 and TRBJ1-2; TRBD1 matches 7 bases. Unmatched junction bases numbered 8, after V lost 7 bases and J lost 3 bases. The CDR3 has 14 amino acids. Germline loops: CDR1 SNHLY, CDR2 FYNNEI. The CDR3 protein is CASKFTGVYYGYTF. The CDR3 DNA reads as TGTGCCAGCAAATTTACAGGGGTTTACTATGGCTACACCTTC.

The genes are TRBV9 and TRBJ2-2, with 8 bases that match TRBD1. Germline V lookup: CDR1 SGDLS, CDR2 YYNGEE. Trimming cost V 3 bases and J 5 bases; bases outside gene matches: 6. There are 15 residues in the CDR3. The DNA for the CDR3 is TGTGCCAGCAGCGGCGGGGACAGGCCAACCGGGGAGCTGTTTTTT. This sequence encodes CASSGGDRPTGELFF. Supplemented by reference TRBV9 and TRBJ2-2, the full variable domain reads DSGVTQTPKHLITATGQRVTLRCSPRSGDLSVYWYQQSLDQGLQFLIQYYNGEERAKGNILERFSAQQFPDLHSELNLSSLELGDSALYFCASSGGDRPTGELFFGEGSRLTVL.

The J gene is TRBJ2-5, the V gene TRBV18; 13 bases fit TRBD2. Trimming cost V 1 base and J 5 bases; bases outside gene matches: 16. This CDR3 has 20 amino acids. The germline CDR1 and CDR2 sequences are KGHSH and LQKENI. The CDR3 nucleotides are TGTGCCAGCTCACCACTTCAGCGGACTAGCGGGAGTGGGAGTCATGAGACCCAGTACTTC. Translating it yields CASSPLQRTSGSGSHETQYF.

This rearrangement joins TRBV19 to TRBJ2-2; TRBD1 aligns across 8 bases. The CDR3 covers 16 residues. The V gene's germline CDR1 is LNHDA and CDR2 SQIVND (reference sequence). The V and J ends lost 6 bases and 1 base, in that order; junction bases with no gene match: 7. The CDR3 DNA follows: TGTGCCAGTAGACTAGACGGGACAGGGAACACCGGGGAGCTGTTTTTT. Its protein product is CASRLDGTGNTGELFF.

V is TRBV28 and J is TRBJ1-1, with D unresolved. CDR1 and CDR2 (germline): MDHEN, SYDVKM. This CDR3 is built from 13 residues. With 1 base removed from V and 10 bases from J, the gap between germline ends came to 13 bases. The CDR3 coding sequence is TGTGCCAGCAGTTTATTTCGAGTTTCGGGAGCTTTCTTT. Translating gives CASSLFRVSGAFF.

This chain joins TRBV10-3 and TRBJ1-2; 9 bases match TRBD1. V lost 5 bases and J lost 7; bases outside the gene matches: 8. The germline V gene encodes CDR1 ENHRY and CDR2 SYGVKD. This CDR3 comprises 14 residues. CDR3 sequence (DNA): TGTGCCATCAGTCCGGGACAGGGAAAAGGTGGCTACACCTTC. Translating it yields CAISPGQGKGGYTF.